One and the same sample provided the 20 T cell receptor beta chains below, sequenced in a study of CD8+CD57+ T cells in acquired aplastic anemia. Genomic DNA was employed as the template in profiling TCR beta VDJ and CDR3. TCRdb re-derived calls from the reads in MiXCR, one entry per CDR3 protein. Of approximately 190,000 distinct CDR3 sequences detected, roughly 64% appear once; the ten largest clones hold roughly 46%. The sample comprised sorted CD4+, CD8+, or CD8+CD57+ T cells (not recorded which) from PBMCs. Receptors were obtained from a human donor with severe aplastic anemia or a healthy control (not recorded which).

V and J are TRBV9 and TRBJ2-2; a weak D match, TRBD1 (5 bases). Germline V lookup: CDR1 SGDLS, CDR2 YYNGEE. The CDR3 runs 15 residues. V lost 4 bases and J lost 5, with 15 bases in between. The CDR3, as DNA: TGTGCCAGCAGCTTCACAGGATTGGGGACCGGGGAGCTGTTTTTT. It is translated as CASSFTGLGTGELFF.

This chain joins TRBV12-3 or TRBV12-4 and TRBJ2-7, with a possible D match to TRBD1 (5 bases). The CDR3 extends over 14 amino acids. Trimming took 5 bases from V and 6 from J, leaving 17 bases between them. The CDR3 DNA follows: TGTGCCAGCAGTCAAATACAGGCGTGGCTCGAGCAGTACTTC. Translated, it gives CASSQIQAWLEQYF.

At least ten counts were recorded for this clonotype. This sequence joins TRBV7-9 and TRBJ2-3, with no clear D. The V gene lost 7 bases and the J gene lost 2 bases, with 7 bases spanning the gap. CDR3 length equals 12 residues. Germline assignment: CDR1 SEHNR and CDR2 FQNEAQ (reference sequence). DNA of the CDR3: TGTGCCAGCATTAAGGCCACAGATACGCAGTATTTT. Protein sequence: CASIKATDTQYF.

The chain is built from TRBV10-3 and TRBJ2-7; a possible D gene is TRBD1 (6 bases). Germline loops: CDR1 ENHRY, CDR2 SYGVKD. CDR3 length: 15 residues. V dropped 5 bases and J dropped 0 bases, with 14 bases sitting between them. Here the CDR3 reads CAISPTGMGSYEQYF. The DNA for the CDR3 is TGTGCCATCAGTCCGACAGGAATGGGCTCCTACGAGCAGTACTTC.

The table lists this clonotype with a count of one. The junction shows a germline mismatch at one end, possibly a read error. The chain links TRBV25-1 to TRBJ1-2; D is ambiguous. This CDR3 has 12 amino acids. The germline gives CDR1 MGHDK, CDR2 SYGVNS. The CDR3 DNA sequence: TGTGCCAGCAGTGATTACAGATATGGCTACACCTTT. Protein product: CASSDYRYGYTF.

The genes are TRBV7-8 and TRBJ2-7; either TRBD1 or TRBD2 may fit D (5 bases each). Trimming removed 5 bases from V and 0 bases from J, with 14 bases in between. In germline, CDR1 is SGHVS, CDR2 FQNEAQ. The CDR3 loop spans 15 amino acids. CDR3 DNA sequence: TGTGCCAGCAGCCCCGGGACCTCGAGCTCCTACGAGCAGTACTTC. Its translation is CASSPGTSSSYEQYF.

This clonotype was seen only a few times. The chain is built from TRBV20-1 and TRBJ2-1; TRBD2 matches at 15 bases. V was clipped by 0 bases and J by 8 bases; unmatched bases: 8. The CDR3 contains 17 residues. Germline V gene lookup returns CDR1 DFQATT and CDR2 SNEGSKA (reference sequence). CDR3 sequence reads: CSARERTSGGDYDEQFF. The CDR3 coding sequence is TGCAGTGCTAGAGAGAGGACTAGCGGGGGGGATTACGATGAGCAGTTCTTC.

This clonotype was seen more than once but under ten times. The chain joins TRBV7-8 to TRBJ1-5; the D is unclear. Germline V lookup: CDR1 SGHVS, CDR2 FQNEAQ. The V and J ends lost 5 bases and 2 bases respectively, with 16 bases between them. CDR3 length: 16 residues. The CDR3 protein is CASSPPGGRGNQPQHF. The DNA of the CDR3 is TGTGCCAGCAGCCCGCCTGGAGGACGTGGCAATCAGCCCCAGCATTTT.

Only a few counts were recorded for this clonotype. This chain links TRBV7-2 with TRBJ1-1, with TRBD1 matching over 9 bases. From germline, CDR1 is SGHTA and CDR2 FQGNSA. The V gene end was trimmed by 3 bases and the J gene end by 5 bases; junction bases not matched to a gene: 4. The CDR3 sequence is 14 residues long. The CDR3 is CASSLGQGWTEAFF. The CDR3 DNA reads as TGTGCCAGCAGCTTGGGACAGGGTTGGACTGAAGCTTTCTTT.

CDR3 DNA sequence: TGCAGCGCCGGGCGGGAGGGATTGTACGAGCAGTACTTC. This codes for CSAGREGLYEQYF. This chain links TRBV29-1 with TRBJ2-7, with TRBD2 identical over 9 bases. The CDR3 runs 13 residues. Germline V CDR1 and CDR2: SQVTM, ANQGSEA. J gave up 4 bases and V 7 bases, and 8 bases lay outside the gene matches.

This clonotype was recorded only once. The V call is TRBV24-1, the J call TRBJ2-3; D possibly corresponds to TRBD1 (5 bases). The CDR3 covers 15 residues. V was cut by 3 bases and J by 0 bases, with 9 bases left in between. CDR1 is KGHDR, CDR2 SFDVKD, per germline. The DNA for the CDR3 is TGTGCCACCAGTGATACGGCAGGGAGCACAGATACGCAGTATTTT. Translation: CATSDTAGSTDTQYF.

The rearrangement joins TRBV29-1 to TRBJ1-1; 7 bases fit TRBD1. In germline, CDR1 is SQVTM, CDR2 ANQGSEA. V was pared by 7 bases and J by 7 bases, with 6 bases of the junction left unmatched. The CDR3 sequence is 11 residues long. CDR3 region: CSAGTAYEAFF. CDR3 bases: TGCAGCGCCGGGACAGCCTATGAAGCTTTCTTT. Looking up the rest from reference TRBV29-1 and TRBJ1-1 gives the full variable domain: SAVISQKPSRDICQRGTSLTIQCQVDSQVTMMFWYRQQPGQSLTLIATANQGSEATYESGFVIDKFPISRPNLTFSTLTVSNMSPEDSSIYLCSAGTAYEAFFGQGTRLTVV.

The chain is built from TRBV20-1 and TRBJ2-7; 10 bases agree with TRBD2. Germline V gene data show CDR1 as DFQATT and CDR2 as SNEGSKA (reference sequence). The CDR3 covers 16 residues. Trimming took 1 base from V and 5 from J; bases not matched to a gene: 11. The CDR3 reads CSARGLAGAASDEQYF. In DNA, the CDR3 is TGCAGTGCTAGAGGGCTAGCGGGAGCTGCATCGGACGAGCAGTACTTC.

This clonotype was counted a few times. The V gene is TRBV9, the J gene TRBJ2-7, with D possibly matching TRBD2 (5 bases). The V gene lost 0 bases and the J gene lost 7 bases, with 11 bases spanning the gap. Looked up from germline, CDR1 is SGDLS and CDR2 is YYNGEE. The CDR3 runs to 13 residues. The CDR3 loop is CASSVERADEQYF. The CDR3 DNA is TGTGCCAGCAGCGTAGAGAGGGCAGATGAGCAGTACTTC.

This clonotype came up a few times. The chain recombines TRBV5-5 with TRBJ2-5; 7 bases map to TRBD2. J gave up 3 bases and V 0 bases, and 2 bases lay outside the gene matches. The CDR3 contains 14 residues. CDR1 and CDR2 from the germline V gene are SGHKS and YYEKEE (reference sequence). CDR3 nucleotides: TGTGCCAGCAGCTTGGCCGCGGGAGAAGAGACCCAGTACTTC. It yields the protein CASSLAAGEETQYF.

V usage is TRBV7-2 and J usage is TRBJ1-2; no reliable D call. The CDR3 is 16 amino acids. The germline gives CDR1 SGHTA, CDR2 FQGNSA. The ends were cut back, 5 bases at V and 3 bases at J, with 19 bases in the middle. Here the CDR3 DNA reads TGTGCCAGCAGCGAATGGGTTCAGTCGACCGACTATGGCTACACCTTC. Its protein is CASSEWVQSTDYGYTF.

This clonotype was recorded a few times. The chain is built from TRBV10-3 and TRBJ2-5; D is possibly TRBD1 (6 bases). The CDR3 spans 13 residues. The V and J ends lost 5 bases and 5 bases respectively, with 12 bases between them. The germline CDR1 and CDR2 sequences are ENHRY and SYGVKD. CDR3 in amino acids: CAISPQRGETQYF. DNA for the CDR3: TGTGCCATCAGTCCGCAAAGGGGGGAGACCCAGTACTTC.

This clonotype has only a few counts. The gene calls are TRBV3-1 and TRBJ2-5, with 10 positions matching TRBD2. V shed 0 bases, J shed 1 base, and the junction held 2 bases outside the gene matches. This CDR3 comprises 16 residues. Germline-derived CDR1 and CDR2 are LGHDT and YNNKEL (reference sequence). In DNA form, the CDR3 reads TGTGCCAGCAGCCAAGAACTAGCGGGACTCCAAGAGACCCAGTACTTC. Translating it yields CASSQELAGLQETQYF.

The chain recombines TRBV2 with TRBJ2-2; TRBD2 matches 10 bases. Looked up from germline, CDR1 is SNHLY and CDR2 is FYNNEI. The J segment lost 8 bases and the V segment lost 5 bases, leaving 17 bases of the junction unmatched. The CDR3 consists of 18 residues. CDR3 protein: CASSHPPGLASQRGELFF. CDR3 sequence (DNA): TGTGCCAGCAGTCACCCCCCGGGACTAGCGTCCCAAAGGGGGGAGCTGTTTTTT.

Concerning this clonotype: Compared with germline, one end of the junction differs, possibly owing to a read error. The chain carries TRBV20-1 and TRBJ1-5; 8 bases map to TRBD1. The CDR3 covers 12 residues. In germline, CDR1 is DFQATT, CDR2 SNEGSKA (reference sequence). CDR3 sequence: CGAQDRDQPQHF. The DNA of the CDR3 is TGCGGTGCTCAGGACAGGGACCAGCCCCAGCATTTT.